This record concerns one TCR beta chain sequence. The sample is drawn from a study of blood T cell repertoires in COVID-19. Study information: The origin of the acute and convalescent COVID-19 samples was the United States, Italy and Spain. T cells, B-cell-depleted T cells, or PBMCs supplied cDNA or gDNA.

Sequencing was performed with immunoSEQ multiplex PCR; in TCRdb, only in-frame clones are kept and a portion is missing. The data hold just under 80,000 clones, with about 88% observed a single time. Sequences were obtained from peripheral blood. The source is a human donor in a cohort sampled during active COVID-19.

CDR3: CASSYSSISGKLFF. DNA for the CDR3: TGTGCCAGCAGTTACTCGAGTATTAGCGGGAAACTGTTTTTT. V usage is TRBV6-6 and J usage is TRBJ1-4; D not certain. In germline, CDR1 is MNHNY, CDR2 SVGAGI (reference sequence). The CDR3 is 14 amino acids. The V gene lost 0 bases and the J gene lost 11 bases, with 13 bases spanning the gap.